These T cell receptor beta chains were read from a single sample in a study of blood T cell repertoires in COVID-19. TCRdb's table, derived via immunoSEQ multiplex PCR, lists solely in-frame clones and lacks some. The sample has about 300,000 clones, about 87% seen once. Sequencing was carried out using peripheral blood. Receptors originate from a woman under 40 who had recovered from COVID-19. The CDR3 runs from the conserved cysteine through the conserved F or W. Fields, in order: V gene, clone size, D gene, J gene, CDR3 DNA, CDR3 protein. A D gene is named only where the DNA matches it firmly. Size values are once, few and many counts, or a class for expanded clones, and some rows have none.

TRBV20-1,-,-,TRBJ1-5,TGCAGTGCTAGTGCTAGCGTGGGGGAAATAAGCAATCAGCCCCAGCATTTT,CSASASVGEISNQPQHF
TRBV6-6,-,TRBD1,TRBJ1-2,TGTGCCAGCAGTGATCCAGGGACAGGGAACTATGGCTACACCTTC,CASSDPGTGNYGYTF
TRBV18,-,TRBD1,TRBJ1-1,TGTGCCAGCTCACCACTAAAGGGACAGGGGGCTTCCGTGCGCACTGAAGCTTTCTTT,CASSPLKGQGASVRTEAFF
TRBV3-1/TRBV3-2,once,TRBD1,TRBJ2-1,TGTGCCAGCAGCCAATGGCAGGGGGAAGACCATGAGCAGTTCTTC,CASSQWQGEDHEQFF
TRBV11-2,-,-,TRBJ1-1,TGTGCCAGCAGCCTACGAGGAGGATATGCTGAAGCTTTCTTT,CASSLRGGYAEAFF
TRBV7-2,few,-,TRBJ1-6,TGTGCCAGCAGCTTTGGTAGCTATTCACCCCTCCACTTT,CASSFGSYSPLHF
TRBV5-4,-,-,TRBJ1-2,TGTGCCAGCAGCTTCCCAGATAACTATGGCTACACCTTC,CASSFPDNYGYTF
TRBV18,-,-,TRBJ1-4,TGTGCCAGCTCGCAAGACAGCCCTAATGAAAAACTGTTTTTT,CASSQDSPNEKLFF
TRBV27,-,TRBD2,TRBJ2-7,TGTGCCAGCAGTTTGGGACTAGTAACCTACGAGCAGTACTTC,CASSLGLVTYEQYF
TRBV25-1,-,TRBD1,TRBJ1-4,TGTGCCAGCAGTGGACAGGGGACTAATGAAAAACTGTTTTTT,CASSGQGTNEKLFF
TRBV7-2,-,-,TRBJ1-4,TGTGCCAGCAGCTTAGCAATTTGGAATTCGGGAAAACTGTTTTTT,CASSLAIWNSGKLFF
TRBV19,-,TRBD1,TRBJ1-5,TGTGCCAGTAGCTCGGACAGGGGGCGAGATCAGCCCCAGCATTTT,CASSSDRGRDQPQHF
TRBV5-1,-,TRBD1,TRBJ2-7,TGCGCCAGCAGCCTGGGTTTGGGACAGGGGACCTACGAGCAGTACTTC,CASSLGLGQGTYEQYF
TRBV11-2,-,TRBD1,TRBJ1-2,TGTGCCAGCAGCCCTCGGACAGGGGGGAACAACTATGGCTACACCTTC,CASSPRTGGNNYGYTF
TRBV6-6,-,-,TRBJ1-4,TGTGCCAGCAGCTTAGATGCAACTAATGAAAAACTGTTTTTT,CASSLDATNEKLFF
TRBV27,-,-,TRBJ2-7,TGTGCCAGCAGTTTAGATTTGCGGGGCTACGAGCAGTACTTC,CASSLDLRGYEQYF
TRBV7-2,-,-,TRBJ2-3,TGTGCCAGCAGCTTAGAGGGACAAATGATCACAGATACGCAGTATTTT,CASSLEGQMITDTQYF
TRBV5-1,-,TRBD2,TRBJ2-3,TGCGCCAGCAGCTTTAGCGGGGCGAGCACAGATACGCAGTATTTT,CASSFSGASTDTQYF
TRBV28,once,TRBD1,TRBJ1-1,TGTGCCAGCAGCCTAGGGGGCGCAAGGTCCACTGAAGCTTTCTTT,CASSLGGARSTEAFF
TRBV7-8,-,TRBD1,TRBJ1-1,TGTGCCAGCAGCTCAGGACAGGGGGGGAACACTGAAGCTTTCTTT,CASSSGQGGNTEAFF
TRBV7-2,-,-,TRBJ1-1,TGTGCCAGCGCATTAGCCCGGCTGACTCGGAACACTGAAGCTTTCTTT,CASALARLTRNTEAFF
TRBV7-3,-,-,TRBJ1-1,TGTGCCAGCAGCCCTAGACAGGATACGCCAGCTTTCTTT,CASSPRQDTPAFF
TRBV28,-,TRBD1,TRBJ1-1,TGTGCCAGCAGTCGACCCAGGGGGCATTTAGGTACTGAAGCTTTCTTT,CASSRPRGHLGTEAFF
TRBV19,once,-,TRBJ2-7,TGTGCCAGTAGTGTCCGTGGGGGGGAGCAGTACTTC,CASSVRGGEQYF
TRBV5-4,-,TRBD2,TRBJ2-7,TGTGCCAGCAGTCAGCGGGATTACTACGAGCAGTACTTC,CASSQRDYYEQYF
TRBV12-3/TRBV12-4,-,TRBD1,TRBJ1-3,TGTGCCAGCAGCCTCACAGGGGGGTTGTATTTT,CASSLTGGLYF
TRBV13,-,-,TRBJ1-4,TGTGCCAGCAGCGAGCGGGTTAATGAAAAACTGTTTTTT,CASSERVNEKLFF
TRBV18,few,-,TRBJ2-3,TGTGCCAGCTCACCAGCTCCGCCGACAAGCACAGATACGCAGTATTTT,CASSPAPPTSTDTQYF
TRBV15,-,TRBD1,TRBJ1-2,TGTGCCACCAGCAGGGGTGGAGGACAGGGTCGTGGCTACACCTTC,CATSRGGGQGRGYTF
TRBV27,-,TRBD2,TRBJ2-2,TGTGCCAGCAGTTTATCGCCTAGCGGGGGGGCCGCCACCGGGGAGCTGTTTTTT,CASSLSPSGGAATGELFF
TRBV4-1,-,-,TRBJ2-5,TGCGCCAGCAGCCACCCCGGGACTTACGGGGAGACCCAGTACTTC,CASSHPGTYGETQYF
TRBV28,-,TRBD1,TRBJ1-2,TGTGCCAGCAGCAGAGGAGACAGGGCGGGATATGGCTACACCTTC,CASSRGDRAGYGYTF
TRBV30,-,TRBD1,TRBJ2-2,TGTGCCTGGAAGTCGGGACAGACGAACACCGGGGAGCTGTTTTTT,CAWKSGQTNTGELFF
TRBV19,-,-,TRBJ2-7,TGTGCCAGCCCTGAGTCTGGACACGGAAAGTACTTC,CASPESGHGKYF
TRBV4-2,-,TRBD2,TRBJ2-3,TGTGCCAGCAGCCAAGATGGGATAGCGGGGGGCGCAAATACGCAGTATTTT,CASSQDGIAGGANTQYF
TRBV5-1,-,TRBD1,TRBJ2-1,TGCGCCAGCAGCTTTACCAGGGGGAATGAGCAGTTCTTC,CASSFTRGNEQFF
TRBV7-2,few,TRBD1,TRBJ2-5,TGTGCCAGCAGCTACGACAGGGGAATCCAAGAGACCCAGTACTTC,CASSYDRGIQETQYF
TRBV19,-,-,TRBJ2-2,TGTGCCAGTAGGCCCTTGGGTAGCGGCACCGGGGAGCTGTTTTTT,CASRPLGSGTGELFF
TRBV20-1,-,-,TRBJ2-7,TGCAGTGCTAGTCGACAGGTCTCCTACGAGCAGTACTTC,CSASRQVSYEQYF
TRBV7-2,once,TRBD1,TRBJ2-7,TGTGCCAGCAGCTTAATACAGGGGATTGGATACGAGCAGTACTTC,CASSLIQGIGYEQYF
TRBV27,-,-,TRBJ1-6,TGTGCCAGCAGTTGGTCGCAGAAATATAATTCACCCCTCCACTTT,CASSWSQKYNSPLHF
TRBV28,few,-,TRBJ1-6,TGTGCCAGCGCCCCTTTTGGGCAGGTTAATTCACCCCTCCACTTT,CASAPFGQVNSPLHF
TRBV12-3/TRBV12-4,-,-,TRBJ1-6,TGTGCCAGCAGCAAGACATGGCGATCACCCCTCCACTTT,CASSKTWRSPLHF
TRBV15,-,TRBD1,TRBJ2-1,TGTGCCACCACCCCGGGACAGGGGAGAAATGAGCAGTTCTTC,CATTPGQGRNEQFF
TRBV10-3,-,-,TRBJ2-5,TGTGCCATCAGTATCCAGCTGGGAGGCGAGACCCAGTACTTC,CAISIQLGGETQYF